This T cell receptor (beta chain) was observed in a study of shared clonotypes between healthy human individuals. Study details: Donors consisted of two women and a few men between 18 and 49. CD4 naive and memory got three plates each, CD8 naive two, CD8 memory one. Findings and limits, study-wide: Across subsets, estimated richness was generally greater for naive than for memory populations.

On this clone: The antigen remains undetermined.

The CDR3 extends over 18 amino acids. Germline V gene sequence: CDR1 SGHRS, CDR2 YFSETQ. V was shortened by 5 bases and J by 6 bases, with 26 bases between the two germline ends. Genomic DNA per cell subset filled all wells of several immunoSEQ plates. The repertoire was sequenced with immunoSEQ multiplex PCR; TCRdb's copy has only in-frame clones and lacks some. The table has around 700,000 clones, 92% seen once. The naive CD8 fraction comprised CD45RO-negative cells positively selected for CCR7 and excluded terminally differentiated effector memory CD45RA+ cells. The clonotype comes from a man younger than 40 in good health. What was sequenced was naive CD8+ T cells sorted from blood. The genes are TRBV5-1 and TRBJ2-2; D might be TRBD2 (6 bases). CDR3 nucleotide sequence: TGCGCCAGCAGTTGGAGGCGAGGTCCCATCGGGGGACCCGGGGAGCTGTTTTTT. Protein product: CASSWRRGPIGGPGELFF.